Only a few counts were recorded for the clone carrying this TCR beta chain. The antigen remains unidentified. In every case, the donor was a healthy Caucasian. The data derive from a study of identical twins. The cDNA had a unique molecular identifier and a template-switch universal primer site. TCRdb used MiXCR to reprocess the 5' RACE reads, holding one entry per CDR3 protein. The repertoire holds 350,000 to 600,000 distinct CDR3 sequences, with 13% to 15% as singletons. Study results and limitations: Potential partial confounding of zero-insertion analyses by invariant MAIT and iNKT cells was noted. Twins shared beta out-of-frame sequences in excess, but this excess was weaker.

This CDR3 region has 15 residues. The V end was cut by 4 bases, the J end by 2 bases, with 15 bases between. CDR1 and CDR2 from the germline V gene are SGHRS and YFSETQ. This same sample was also taken into another study, of yellow fever vaccine responses in identical twins.

The TCR was taken from a woman between 18 and 29 years old in good health. The sequenced sample consisted of CD4+ T cells sorted from blood. This chain connects TRBV5-1 to TRBJ2-5; a possible D gene is TRBD1 (5 bases). The CDR3 here is CASSTTQPGQETQYF. The CDR3 DNA reads as TGCGCCAGCAGCACCACGCAGCCAGGGCAAGAGACCCAGTACTTC.